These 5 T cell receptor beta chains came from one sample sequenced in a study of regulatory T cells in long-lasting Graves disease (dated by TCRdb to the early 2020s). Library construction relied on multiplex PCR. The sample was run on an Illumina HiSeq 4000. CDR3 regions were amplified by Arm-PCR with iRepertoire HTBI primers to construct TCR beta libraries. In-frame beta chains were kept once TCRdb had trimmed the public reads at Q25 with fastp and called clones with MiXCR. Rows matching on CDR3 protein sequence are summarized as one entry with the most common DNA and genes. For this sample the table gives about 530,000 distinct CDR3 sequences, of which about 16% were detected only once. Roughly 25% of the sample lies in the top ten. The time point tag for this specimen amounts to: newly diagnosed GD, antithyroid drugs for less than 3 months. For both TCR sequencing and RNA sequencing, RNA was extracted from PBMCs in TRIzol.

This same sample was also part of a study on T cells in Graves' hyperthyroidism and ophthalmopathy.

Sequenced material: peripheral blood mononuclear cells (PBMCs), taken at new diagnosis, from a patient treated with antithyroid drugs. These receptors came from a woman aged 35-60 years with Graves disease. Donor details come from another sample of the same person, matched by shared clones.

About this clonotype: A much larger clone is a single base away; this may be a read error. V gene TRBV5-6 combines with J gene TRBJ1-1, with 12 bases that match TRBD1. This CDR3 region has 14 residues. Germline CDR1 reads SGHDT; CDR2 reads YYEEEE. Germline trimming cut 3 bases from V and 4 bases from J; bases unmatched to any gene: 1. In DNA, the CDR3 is TGTGCCAGCAGCTGGGACAGGGGGCTCACTGAAGCTTTCTTT. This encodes CASSWDRGLTEAFF.

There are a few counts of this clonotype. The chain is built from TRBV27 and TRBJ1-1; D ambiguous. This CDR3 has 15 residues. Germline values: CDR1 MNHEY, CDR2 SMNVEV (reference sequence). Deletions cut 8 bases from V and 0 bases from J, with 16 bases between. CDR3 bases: TGTGCCAGCTACCGGTCCGGTTTGGTGAACACTGAAGCTTTCTTT. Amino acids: CASYRSGLVNTEAFF.

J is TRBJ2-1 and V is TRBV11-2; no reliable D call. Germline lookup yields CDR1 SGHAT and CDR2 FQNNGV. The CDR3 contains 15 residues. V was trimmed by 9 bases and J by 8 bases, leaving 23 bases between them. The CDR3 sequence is CASTEQGLGSDEQFF. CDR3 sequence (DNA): TGTGCCAGTACAGAGCAAGGCCTCGGGTCGGATGAGCAGTTCTTC.

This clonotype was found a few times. CDR3 sequence reads: CASSYGGGSTNEKLFF. The CDR3 nucleotides are TGTGCCAGCAGTTACGGGGGGGGGTCAACTAATGAAAAACTGTTTTTT. This rearrangement joins TRBV6-2 or TRBV6-3 to TRBJ1-4, with D tentatively TRBD1 (5 bases). Germline CDR1 is MNHEY and CDR2 is SVGEGT. The CDR3 has 16 amino acids. Trimming left V 2 bases short and J 0 bases short, with 10 bases between.

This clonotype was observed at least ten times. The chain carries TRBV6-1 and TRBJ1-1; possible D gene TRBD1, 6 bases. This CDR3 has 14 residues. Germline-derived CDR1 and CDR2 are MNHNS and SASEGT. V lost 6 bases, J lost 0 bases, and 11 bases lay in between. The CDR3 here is CASRPDSLNTEAFF. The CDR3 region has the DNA TGTGCCAGCAGGCCGGACAGCTTGAACACTGAAGCTTTCTTT.